Shown below are 25 T cell receptor beta chains from a single sample sequenced in a study of OX40 agonist ivuxolimab in advanced cancers. Clones were read by immunoSEQ multiplex PCR, and TCRdb kept only the in-frame ones, dropping some. The repertoire holds 20,000 to 25,000 clones, with approximately 80% as singletons. Specimen: CD4+ or CD8+ T cells sorted from blood, collected in a trial of the OX40 agonist ivuxolimab. Receptors were obtained from an adult with an advanced solid tumor such as melanoma, head and neck, liver or kidney cancer.

V and J are TRBV11-1 and TRBJ2-5; no clear D. The V end lost 3 bases, the J end lost 11 bases, and 25 bases lay between the germline ends. The CDR3 length is 16 residues. From germline, CDR1 is SGHAT and CDR2 FQDESV (reference sequence). Here the CDR3 DNA reads TGTGCCAGCAGCTTTGCGGTGAATGTAGGCCGCGAATCTCAGTACTTC. Amino acid sequence: CASSFAVNVGRESQYF.

The chain has TRBV29-1 and TRBJ2-7; 8 bases match TRBD1. The germline V gene has CDR1 SQVTM and CDR2 ANQGSEA. CDR3 length: 12 amino acids. V lost 4 bases and J lost 4; bases outside the gene matches: 3. CDR3 protein: CSVVWTGYEQYF. The CDR3 DNA reads as TGCAGCGTTGTCTGGACAGGGTACGAGCAGTACTTC.

The chain carries TRBV6-5 and TRBJ1-6, with D uncertain. Germline CDR1 is MNHEY and CDR2 is SVGAGI. Trimming pared 2 bases from V and 10 bases from J, leaving 18 bases between. This CDR3 is built from 16 residues. CDR3 region: CASSYSGRTGGSPLHF. Here the CDR3 DNA reads TGTGCCAGCAGTTACAGTGGCCGAACCGGTGGGTCACCCCTCCACTTT.

This rearrangement joins TRBV7-9 to TRBJ1-3; D not certain. The germline V gene encodes CDR1 SEHNR and CDR2 FQNEAQ (reference sequence). V was pared by 5 bases and J by 2 bases, with 7 bases between. The CDR3 is 13 amino acids. The CDR3 DNA is TGTGCCAGCAGCGTGGAACCTGGAAACACCATATATTTT. Its protein is CASSVEPGNTIYF.

The chain uses TRBV7-8 and TRBJ2-7; D may be TRBD1 or TRBD2 (5 bases each). The CDR3 covers 15 residues. The ends were cut back, 4 bases at V and 3 bases at J, with 16 bases in the middle. Germline V gene sequence: CDR1 SGHVS, CDR2 FQNEAQ. The CDR3 region is CASSWAAGTHYEQYF. The CDR3 DNA is TGTGCCAGCAGCTGGGCCGCCGGGACCCACTACGAGCAGTACTTC.

The J gene is TRBJ2-3, the V gene TRBV6-4; 7 bases are a match to TRBD1. Per germline, CDR1 MRHNA and CDR2 SNTAGT. The CDR3 extends over 15 amino acids. Unmatched junction bases numbered 4, after V lost 4 bases and J lost 0 bases. CDR3 loop: CASSARDSSTDTQYF. DNA of the CDR3: TGTGCCAGCAGTGCCCGGGACAGTAGCACAGATACGCAGTATTTT.

The rearrangement uses TRBV5-6 and TRBJ1-5; no reliable D call. V lost 1 base, J lost 1 base, and 12 bases lay in between. The V gene's germline CDR1 is SGHDT and CDR2 YYEEEE. CDR3 length: 16 amino acids. CDR3 in amino acids: CASSLKEVGSNQPQHF. CDR3 sequence (DNA): TGTGCCAGCAGCTTGAAGGAAGTGGGCAGCAATCAGCCCCAGCATTTT.

The rearrangement uses TRBV4-2 and TRBJ2-1, with TRBD2 matching 8 bases. The junction had 13 bases not matched to a gene; V was cut back by 0 bases and J by 0 bases. The V gene's germline CDR1 is LGHNA and CDR2 YNFKEQ. The CDR3 sequence is 20 residues long. The chain's CDR3 is CASSQDGLAGYRYSYNEQFF. In DNA form, the CDR3 reads TGTGCCAGCAGCCAAGATGGCCTAGCGGGCTACCGTTACTCCTACAATGAGCAGTTCTTC.

The chain joins TRBV7-8 to TRBJ2-5; 7 bases are shared with TRBD1. The CDR3 is 13 amino acids. The V gene's germline CDR1 is SGHVS and CDR2 FQNEAQ. V gave up 5 bases and J gave up 1 base; unmatched junction bases: 1. The CDR3 DNA is TGTGCCAGCAGCAGGGACAGCCAAGAGACCCAGTACTTC. Translated: CASSRDSQETQYF.

The chain combines TRBV27 with TRBJ2-7; 8 bases map to TRBD1. Unmatched junction bases numbered 9, after V lost 5 bases and J lost 3 bases. CDR1 is MNHEY and CDR2 is SMNVEV in the germline V gene (reference sequence). This CDR3 is 15 amino acids long. The DNA for the CDR3 is TGTGCCAGCAGTACAAGACAGGGGTGGATCTACGAGCAGTACTTC. Translation: CASSTRQGWIYEQYF.

This clone was counted only a few times. This sequence joins TRBV7-9 and TRBJ2-7; D uncertain. V shed 1 base and J shed 7 bases, with 8 bases lying between them. The CDR3 has 12 residues. Germline V gene data show CDR1 as SEHNR and CDR2 as FQNEAQ (reference sequence). CDR3 sequence reads: CASSLVISEQYF. In nucleotides, the CDR3 is TGTGCCAGCAGCTTAGTAATCTCTGAGCAGTACTTC.

This clone was found once. The rearrangement uses TRBV5-1 and TRBJ2-7; TRBD1 matches at 11 bases. CDR1 is SGHRS, CDR2 YFSETQ, per germline. V was pared by 4 bases and J by 6 bases, with 6 bases of the junction left unmatched. The CDR3 covers 14 residues. The CDR3 nucleotides are TGCGCCAGCAGCGACGGGACAGGGGGTCTCGAGCAGTACTTC. This translates into CASSDGTGGLEQYF.

The genes are TRBV7-2 and TRBJ1-2; no firm D call. CDR1 SGHTA and CDR2 FQGNSA come from the germline V gene. CDR3 length: 13 amino acids. The ends were cut back, 1 base at V and 3 bases at J, with 6 bases in the middle. This CDR3 is CASSLGTDYGYTF. CDR3 DNA: TGTGCCAGCAGCTTAGGGACGGACTATGGCTACACCTTC.

The V call is TRBV5-4, the J call TRBJ2-7, with 7 positions matching TRBD2. The CDR3 extends over 13 amino acids. Germline CDR1 is SGHNT and CDR2 is YYREEE (reference sequence). V shed 5 bases and J 5 bases; nucleotides not matched to a gene: 7. This CDR3 is CASRRGSYDEQYF. As DNA, the CDR3 is TGTGCCAGCAGGCGCGGGAGCTACGACGAGCAGTACTTC.

With respect to this clone: Other nucleotide sequences from this sample produce the same CDR3. The chain carries TRBV27 and TRBJ2-3; D is perhaps TRBD2 (6 bases). The CDR3 has 14 amino acids. The germline CDR1 and CDR2 sequences are MNHEY and SMNVEV (reference sequence). V dropped 2 bases and J dropped 4 bases, with 10 bases sitting between them. CDR3 nucleotides: TGTGCCAGCAGTTTACTCGGCGGGGCAGATACGCAGTATTTT. It codes for CASSLLGGADTQYF.

This chain joins TRBV4-1 and TRBJ2-2; possibly TRBD2 for D (6 bases). CDR3 length equals 14 residues. The germline V and J ends were trimmed by 1 base and 3 bases, with 6 bases remaining between them. Germline CDR1 MGHRA, CDR2 YSYEKL. The CDR3 nucleotides are TGCGCCAGCAGCCAAGGGGAGGACACCGGGGAGCTGTTTTTT. It is translated as CASSQGEDTGELFF.

The chain links TRBV10-1 to TRBJ2-7; 9 bases are shared with TRBD1. Germline assignment: CDR1 WNHNN and CDR2 SYGVQD (reference sequence). This CDR3 region has 16 residues. The ends lost 6 bases at V and 3 bases at J; junction bases unmatched: 12. CDR3 DNA sequence: TGCGCCAGCAGACTAGCTCCGGGACAGGGCTACTACGAGCAGTACTTC. Residues: CASRLAPGQGYYEQYF.

The rearrangement uses TRBV11-2 and TRBJ2-7; D gene unclear. Germline CDR1 is SGHAT and CDR2 is FQNNGV. CDR3 length: 13 amino acids. Trimming cost V 2 bases and J 0 bases, with 5 bases left between them. The CDR3 DNA reads as TGTGCCAGCAGCTTAAGGGACTCCTACGAGCAGTACTTC. Protein product: CASSLRDSYEQYF.

This clone was detected only a few times. V gene TRBV4-1 combines with J gene TRBJ1-3; D is ambiguous. CDR1 is MGHRA, CDR2 YSYEKL, per germline. The V end was cut by 3 bases, the J end by 9 bases, with 18 bases between. The CDR3 runs to 15 residues. The CDR3 DNA reads TGCGCCAGCAGCCACCTTGAAGGGCTTGCGGGCACCATATATTTT. It yields the protein CASSHLEGLAGTIYF.

This clone was detected once. The J gene is TRBJ2-5, the V gene TRBV11-1; TRBD2 agrees at 15 bases. Per germline, CDR1 SGHAT and CDR2 FQDESV (reference sequence). CDR3 length: 19 amino acids. Losses at the gene ends were 5 bases for V and 4 bases for J; bases not matched to a gene: 14. CDR3 coding DNA: TGTGCCAGCAGCCGACCGGGACTAGCGGGGGGAACGTATCGAGAGACCCAGTACTTC. Amino acids: CASSRPGLAGGTYRETQYF. Filled out from reference TRBV11-1 and TRBJ2-5, the complete variable domain reads EAEVAQSPRYKITEKSQAVAFWCDPISGHATLYWYRQILGQGPELLVQFQDESVVDDSQLPKDRFSAERLKGVDSTLKIQPAELGDSAMYLCASSRPGLAGGTYRETQYFGPGTRLLVL.

The genes are TRBV7-9 and TRBJ2-1; tentatively, D is TRBD1 (5 bases). The CDR3 runs 13 residues. Germline V gives CDR1 SEHNR, CDR2 FQNEAQ (reference sequence). Trimming stripped 3 bases from V and 7 bases from J, with 10 bases between. CDR3: CASSFQGANEQFF. The CDR3 DNA reads TGTGCCAGCAGCTTCCAAGGGGCTAATGAGCAGTTCTTC. Looking up the rest from reference TRBV7-9 and TRBJ2-1 gives the full variable domain: DTGVSQNPRHKITKRGQNVTFRCDPISEHNRLYWYRQTLGQGPEFLTYFQNEAQLEKSRLLSDRFSAERPKGSFSTLEIQRTEQGDSAMYLCASSFQGANEQFFGPGTRLTVL.

In DNA, the CDR3 is TGTGCCAGCAGCTTAGGGGGTCGGGTTCTTCTTAATTCACCCCTCCACTTT. Its translation is CASSLGGRVLLNSPLHF. The genes are TRBV7-6 and TRBJ1-6, with unresolved D. Trimming cost V 1 base and J 6 bases, with 16 bases left between them. Germline values: CDR1 SGHVS, CDR2 FNYEAQ. The CDR3 contains 17 residues. Filled out from reference TRBV7-6 and TRBJ1-6, the complete variable domain reads GAGVSQSPRYKVTKRGQDVALRCDPISGHVSLYWYRQALGQGPEFLTYFNYEAQQDKSGLPNDRFSAERPEGSISTLTIQRTEQRDSAMYRCASSLGGRVLLNSPLHFGNGTRLTVT.

The chain links TRBV19 to TRBJ1-4; D is undetermined. V dropped 6 bases and J dropped 8 bases, with 10 bases sitting between them. CDR1 LNHDA and CDR2 SQIVND come from the germline V gene (reference sequence). This CDR3 spans 12 amino acids. CDR3 in DNA: TGTGCCAGTAGCCGGGAAGACGAAAAACTGTTTTTT. It specifies CASSREDEKLFF.

The chain combines TRBV21-1 with TRBJ1-6. TRBV21-1 is a pseudogene locus. CDR3 length: 15 residues. CDR3 bases: TGTGCCAGCGGAATTGGGGCAGGACTTAATTCACCCCTCCACTTT. Protein: CASGIGAGLNSPLHF.

This clone was observed a few times. The V call is TRBV19, the J call TRBJ1-2, with 7 nucleotides matching TRBD1. The V segment lost 5 bases and the J segment 3 bases; nucleotides outside the gene matches: 9. CDR1 is LNHDA, CDR2 SQIVND, per germline (reference sequence). The CDR3 totals 15 residues. The CDR3 DNA reads TGTGCCAGTAGTGACGAAGGACAGGCGCACTATGGCTACACCTTC. Amino acid sequence: CASSDEGQAHYGYTF.